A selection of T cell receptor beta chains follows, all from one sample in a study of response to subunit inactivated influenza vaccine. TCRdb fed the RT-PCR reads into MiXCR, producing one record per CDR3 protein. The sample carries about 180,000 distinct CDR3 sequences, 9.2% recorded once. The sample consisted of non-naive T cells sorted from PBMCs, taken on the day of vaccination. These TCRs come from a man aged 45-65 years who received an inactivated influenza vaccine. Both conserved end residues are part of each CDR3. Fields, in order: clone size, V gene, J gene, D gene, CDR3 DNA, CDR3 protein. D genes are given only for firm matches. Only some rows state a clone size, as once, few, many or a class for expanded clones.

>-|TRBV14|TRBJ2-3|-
TGTGCCAGCAGCCAAGGACCTATTATGGGCGCGCAGTATTTT
CASSQGPIMGAQYF
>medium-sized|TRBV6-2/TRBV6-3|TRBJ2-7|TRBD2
TGTGCCAGCAGGGAACTAGCGGGAGAATCCTACGAGCAGTACTTC
CASRELAGESYEQYF
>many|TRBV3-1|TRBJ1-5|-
TGTGCCAGCAGCCAAGCCGGGGCGCCCCAGCATTTT
CASSQAGAPQHF
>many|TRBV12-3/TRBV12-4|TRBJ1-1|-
TGTGCCAGCAGCCGGAACACTGAAGCTTTCTTT
CASSRNTEAFF
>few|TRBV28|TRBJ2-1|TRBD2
TGTGCCAGCAGTTCACTCGGACTAGCGGTTGACAATGAGCAGTTCTTC
CASSSLGLAVDNEQFF
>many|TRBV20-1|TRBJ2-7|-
TGCAGTGCTAGAGATGGTAGCTCTATCGACGAGCAGTACTTC
CSARDGSSIDEQYF
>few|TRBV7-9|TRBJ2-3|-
TGTGCCAGCAGCTTAGACGGATACACAGATACGCAGTATTTT
CASSLDGYTDTQYF
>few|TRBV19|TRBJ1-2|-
TGTGCCAGTAGAGCAGGGAATGGCTACACCTTC
CASRAGNGYTF
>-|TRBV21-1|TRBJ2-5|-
TGTGCCAGCAGCAAAGCGCAGGGGTGGGGTCAAGAGACCCAGTACTTC
CASSKAQGWGQETQYF
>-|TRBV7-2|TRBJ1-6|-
TGTGCCAGCAGCCCCGACATGGGAGGGATCGGTTCACCCCTCCACTTT
CASSPDMGGIGSPLHF
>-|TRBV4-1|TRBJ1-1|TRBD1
TGCGCCAGCAGCCTCGTTCACGGGACAGGAGGGGAAAAGAACACTGAAGCTTTCTTT
CASSLVHGTGGEKNTEAFF
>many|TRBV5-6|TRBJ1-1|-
TGTGCCAGCAGCTTTGAAGGGGTCACTGAAGCTTTCTTT
CASSFEGVTEAFF
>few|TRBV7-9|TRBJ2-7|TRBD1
TGTGCCAGCAGCTCCCTCTGGGACAGGGAGCAGTACTTC
CASSSLWDREQYF
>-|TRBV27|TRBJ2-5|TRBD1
TGTGCCAGCAGCACCGGGACAGGGACAAAAGAGACCCAGTACTTC
CASSTGTGTKETQYF
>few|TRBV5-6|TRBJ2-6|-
TGTGCCAGCAGAAATGTGAAACGCTCTGGGGCCAACGTCCTGACTTTC
CASRNVKRSGANVLTF
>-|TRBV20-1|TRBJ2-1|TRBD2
TGCAGTGCTAGCCAGAGCGGGGGAGGCTCCTACAATGAGCAGTTCTTC
CSASQSGGGSYNEQFF
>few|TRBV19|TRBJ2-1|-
TGTGCCAGTAGTTTTGGACTACCCCAGGTAAATGAGCAGTTCTTC
CASSFGLPQVNEQFF
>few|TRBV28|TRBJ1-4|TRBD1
TGTGCCAGCAGTGACCGGACAGGGTTGGAAAAACTGTTTTTT
CASSDRTGLEKLFF
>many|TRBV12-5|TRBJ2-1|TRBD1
TGTGCTAGTGGTTTGATAGGACAGGGGAGTGAGCAGTTCTTC
CASGLIGQGSEQFF
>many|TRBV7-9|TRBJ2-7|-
TGTGCCAGCAGCTTGGTCGCGACCTACGAGCAGTACTTC
CASSLVATYEQYF
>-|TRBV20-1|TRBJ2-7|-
TGCAGTGTAAGTAGCGGCTCCTACGAGCAGTACTTC
CSVSSGSYEQYF
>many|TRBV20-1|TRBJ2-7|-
TGCAGTGCTAAAGACAGGGAGGGCTACGAGCAGTACTTC
CSAKDREGYEQYF
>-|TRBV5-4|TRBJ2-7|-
TGTGCCAGCAGCTTGCAGGGAACTACGGGTGAGCAGTACTTC
CASSLQGTTGEQYF
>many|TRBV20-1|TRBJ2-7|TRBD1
TGCAGTGCTAACGCAGGGGGCTACGAGCAGTACTTC
CSANAGGYEQYF
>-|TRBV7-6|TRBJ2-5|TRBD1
TGTGCCAGCAGCCTCCCGGGACAGGGGGCTGAGACCCAGTACTTC
CASSLPGQGAETQYF
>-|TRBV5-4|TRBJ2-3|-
TGTGCCAGCAGCTTGGACGCGGTTCTCGTTGGGGGAACGCAGTATTTT
CASSLDAVLVGGTQYF
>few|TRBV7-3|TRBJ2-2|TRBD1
TGTGCCAGCAGCTTGACAGGGGGACCGACCGGGGAGCTGTTTTTT
CASSLTGGPTGELFF
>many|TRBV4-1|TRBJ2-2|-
TGCGCCAGCAGCCCATACACCGGGGAGCTGTTTTTT
CASSPYTGELFF
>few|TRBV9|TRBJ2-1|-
TGTGCCAGCAGCCCCGCCGGAGAAAATGAGCAGTTCTTC
CASSPAGENEQFF
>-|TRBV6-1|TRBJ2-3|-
TGTGCCTCGGACCGCGGGGATACTAGCACAGATACGCAGTATTTT
CASDRGDTSTDTQYF
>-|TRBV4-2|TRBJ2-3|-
TGTGCCAGCAGCCAAGATAAGGGAGTTGATACGCAGTATTTT
CASSQDKGVDTQYF
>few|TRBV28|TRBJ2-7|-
TGTGCCAGCAGTCCTTTGGGGGGGCGGCGGAACGAGCAGTACTTC
CASSPLGGRRNEQYF
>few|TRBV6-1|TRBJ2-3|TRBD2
TGTGCCAGCAGTGAGGGACTAGCCGGGCCCGGTACGCAGTATTTT
CASSEGLAGPGTQYF